The T cell receptor beta chain described here comes from a study of regulatory T cells in long-lasting Graves disease. Study overall: Patients with persistent Graves' disease had over 5 years of antithyroid drugs and persistent TSH receptor antibodies. Whole-study results and caveats: Patients with persistent disease shared fewer than 3,500 public clonotypes, outpacing the approximately 870 shared by new patients.

This CDR3 is built from 13 residues. V lost 6 bases and J lost 4, with 12 bases in between. CDR1 and CDR2 from the germline V gene are SGHTA and FQGTGA. Time point indicated: persistent/refractory GD, antithyroid drugs over 5 years with positive TRAb. With RNA extracted from PBMCs as input, the TCR library was made. This clonotype was counted many times. Antigen unknown. Combining iRepertoire HTBI primers with Arm-PCR of CDR3 regions, the authors built TCR beta libraries. TCRdb re-derived calls from the multiplex PCR reads in MiXCR, one entry per CDR3 protein. The sample has 350,000 to 450,000 distinct CDR3 sequences; 20% to 25% are singletons.

The source material was peripheral blood mononuclear cells (PBMCs), sampled when the disease was refractory, from a patient treated with antithyroid drugs. This receptor was obtained from a middle-aged woman with Graves disease. The genes are TRBV7-3 and TRBJ2-5, with D maybe TRBD2 (5 bases). CDR3: CASSRELAETQYF. CDR3 sequence (DNA): TGTGCCAGCAGTCGGGAATTGGCAGAGACCCAGTACTTC.